The 20 T cell receptor beta chains listed next were all sequenced from one sample in a study of shared clonotypes between healthy human individuals (TCRdb year 2020). The library relied on the immunoSEQ multiplex PCR assay. This is the immuneACCESS table as TCRdb keeps it, with only in-frame sequences that have V and J called. A part of the clones is gone; compared with another copy, unresolved V genes explain less than half, and the rest is unexplained. This sample is represented by millions of clones; 95% of them were singletons. The biggest ten clones account for 0.1% to 0.15% of the sample. The sequenced material came from naive CD4+ T cells sorted from blood. Interpreted using the paper, the cell subset or site label stands for: CD45RA+ positively selected. The receptors come from a young man in good health.

The V gene is TRBV28, the J gene TRBJ1-2; D remains ambiguous. The ends were cut back, 6 bases at V and 8 bases at J, with 16 bases in the middle. Looked up from germline, CDR1 is MDHEN and CDR2 is SYDVKM. The CDR3 sequence is 13 residues long. Written as DNA, the CDR3 is TGTGCCAGCAGAGTGGAGGCCGTGGGGGGCTACACCTTC. Protein: CASRVEAVGGYTF.

The chain employs TRBV28 and TRBJ2-3; D perhaps matches TRBD1 (5 bases). Trimming took 6 bases from V and 6 from J, leaving 13 bases between them. The germline V gene encodes CDR1 MDHEN and CDR2 SYDVKM. CDR3 length: 13 amino acids. The CDR3 bases are TGTGCCAGCAGGGTTCAGGGAAGCGATACGCAGTATTTT. Its protein product is CASRVQGSDTQYF.

As for this clone: Other DNA sequences within the sample encode an identical CDR3. The chain carries TRBV30 and TRBJ2-7; 8 bases align to TRBD1. Trimming at V came to 2 bases and at J to 2 bases, leaving 2 bases not matched to a gene. CDR1 GTSNPN and CDR2 SVGIG come from the germline V gene (reference sequence). CDR3 length: 13 amino acids. The CDR3 DNA is TGTGCCTGGAGTCCGGACAGGGCCTACGAGCAGTACTTC. This gives the protein CAWSPDRAYEQYF.

The chain employs TRBV4-1 and TRBJ1-1, with D possibly being TRBD1 (5 bases). There are 15 residues in the CDR3. Deletions cut 1 base from V and 7 bases from J, with 16 bases between. Per germline, CDR1 MGHRA and CDR2 YSYEKL. The CDR3 region has the DNA TGCGCCAGCAGCCAAGTCGGACATCCGACCAGTGAAGCTTTCTTT. It is translated as CASSQVGHPTSEAFF.

This rearrangement joins TRBV7-8 to TRBJ1-4; the D is unclear. The CDR3 contains 15 residues. Trimming left V 5 bases short and J 3 bases short, with 13 bases between. Germline V gene lookup returns CDR1 SGHVS and CDR2 FQNEAQ. The CDR3 loop reads CASSPEGRPNEKLFF. In DNA, the CDR3 is TGTGCCAGCAGCCCCGAAGGGCGGCCTAATGAAAAACTGTTTTTT.

The V and J genes are TRBV9 and TRBJ2-3; 11 bases fit TRBD2. Germline CDR1 reads SGDLS; CDR2 reads YYNGEE. The CDR3 totals 16 residues. Germline trimming cut 3 bases from V and 1 base from J; bases unmatched to any gene: 4. DNA for the CDR3: TGTGCCAGCAGCGACCCGGGACTAGCGGGCACAGATACGCAGTATTTT. This gives the protein CASSDPGLAGTDTQYF.

This clone occurred once. The V gene is TRBV7-2, the J gene TRBJ1-1; 7 positions match TRBD1. The V and J ends lost 5 bases and 0 bases, in that order; junction bases with no gene match: 6. The germline CDR1 and CDR2 sequences are SGHTA and FQGNSA. CDR3 length: 15 residues. CDR3 nucleotides: TGTGCCAGCAGCCCCCGGACAGGTTTGAACACTGAAGCTTTCTTT. Residues: CASSPRTGLNTEAFF.

The chain has TRBV6-1 and TRBJ1-2; D possibly corresponds to TRBD1 (6 bases). The CDR3 runs 14 residues. Germline V gene sequence: CDR1 MNHNS, CDR2 SASEGT. The ends were cut back, 9 bases at V and 2 bases at J, with 16 bases in the middle. The CDR3: CASMPLQGNYGYTF. The DNA of the CDR3 is TGTGCCAGTATGCCCCTGCAGGGGAACTATGGCTACACCTTC.

Points on this clone: The identical CDR3 is also encoded by other nucleotide sequences in the sample. The rearrangement uses TRBV5-1 and TRBJ2-7; possible D gene TRBD1, 5 bases. Germline lookup yields CDR1 SGHRS and CDR2 YFSETQ. Trimming removed 0 bases from V and 0 bases from J, with 7 bases in between. The CDR3 spans 14 residues. The CDR3 is CASSLGGGSYEQYF. The CDR3 DNA sequence: TGCGCCAGCAGCTTGGGGGGCGGCTCCTACGAGCAGTACTTC.

V and J are TRBV4-1 and TRBJ2-4; TRBD1 aligns across 8 bases. The length of the CDR3 is 14 residues. Germline V gene lookup returns CDR1 MGHRA and CDR2 YSYEKL. J gave up 7 bases and V 4 bases, and 6 bases lay outside the gene matches. For the CDR3, the DNA is TGCGCCAGCAGCCTGACAGGGGTTGGGAACATTCAGTACTTC. It encodes CASSLTGVGNIQYF.

The V gene is TRBV5-7, the J gene TRBJ1-3; the D gene is possibly TRBD1 (6 bases). TRBV5-7 is an open reading frame, and its role is uncertain. The length of the CDR3 is 14 residues. V was pared by 4 bases and J by 8 bases, with 16 bases between. CDR3 in DNA: TGTGCCAGCAGCGGGGGGGCAGGGAGAGACACCATATATTTT. Protein: CASSGGAGRDTIYF.

The chain has TRBV7-9 and TRBJ1-5; D not certain. CDR1 and CDR2 (germline): SEHNR, FQNEAQ (reference sequence). The CDR3 contains 14 residues. V lost 1 base and J 3 bases, leaving 7 bases between the germline ends. The DNA for the CDR3 is TGTGCCAGCAGCTTAGGAACAGCCAATCAGCCCCAGCATTTT. As protein: CASSLGTANQPQHF.

In its sample, this clone was seen once. This chain links TRBV30 with TRBJ2-7; 7 bases line up with TRBD1. This CDR3 region has 13 residues. In germline, CDR1 is GTSNPN, CDR2 SVGIG (reference sequence). The CDR3 is CAAGEGGKDEQYF. The CDR3 DNA follows: TGTGCTGCAGGGGAAGGGGGCAAGGACGAGCAGTACTTC.

For this clone: Other DNA sequences in this sample translate to the same CDR3. V usage is TRBV6-5 and J usage is TRBJ1-2; the D gene is possibly TRBD1 (5 bases). Germline loops: CDR1 MNHEY, CDR2 SVGAGI. V lost 8 bases and J 0 bases, leaving 13 bases between the germline ends. This CDR3 has 14 residues. The CDR3: CASRRDGANYGYTF. In DNA, the CDR3 is TGTGCCAGCCGCCGGGACGGGGCTAACTATGGCTACACCTTC.

This clone was observed once. The chain carries TRBV19 and TRBJ2-7; D remains ambiguous. Germline lookup yields CDR1 LNHDA and CDR2 SQIVND (reference sequence). The germline V and J ends were trimmed by 4 bases and 8 bases, with 18 bases remaining between them. The CDR3 contains 14 residues. CDR3 nucleotide sequence: TGTGCCAGTAGTAAAACCTGGGATTCCCTCAAGCAGTACTTC. This codes for CASSKTWDSLKQYF.

J is TRBJ1-5 and V is TRBV2; a possible D gene is TRBD1 (6 bases). V was shortened by 4 bases and J by 1 base, with 17 bases between the two germline ends. CDR1 SNHLY and CDR2 FYNNEI come from the germline V gene. The CDR3 extends over 17 amino acids. The CDR3 here is CASSGPSARGSNQPQHF. The CDR3 DNA follows: TGTGCCAGCAGTGGCCCATCGGCTAGGGGGAGCAATCAGCCCCAGCATTTT.

About this clone: In the same sample, other DNA sequences code for this CDR3. The chain is built from TRBV6-5 and TRBJ1-6; possibly TRBD1 for D (5 bases). Trimming stripped 5 bases from V and 9 bases from J, with 8 bases between. The CDR3 consists of 12 residues. The germline V gene encodes CDR1 MNHEY and CDR2 SVGAGI. The DNA of the CDR3 is TGTGCCAGCAGTACGGGGGGTTCACCCCTCCACTTT. Its protein is CASSTGGSPLHF.

The rearrangement joins TRBV29-1 to TRBJ2-3; D is unresolved. V lost 6 bases and J lost 0, with 7 bases in between. Germline V gene lookup returns CDR1 SQVTM and CDR2 ANQGSEA. The CDR3 runs to 12 residues. The CDR3 spells CSVTLSTDTQYF. CDR3 sequence (DNA): TGCAGCGTAACACTTAGCACAGATACGCAGTATTTT.

This clone has just a few counts. The genes are TRBV6-1 and TRBJ1-5, with D possibly TRBD1 on 6 matching bases. There are 13 residues in the CDR3. In germline, CDR1 is MNHNS, CDR2 SASEGT. CDR3 bases: TGTGCAGCTACAGGGCCGATCAATCAGCCCCAGCATTTT. Its protein product is CAATGPINQPQHF.

This clone was observed once. The chain combines TRBV10-3 with TRBJ1-5; D not certain. The CDR3 contains 14 residues. Germline V gives CDR1 ENHRY, CDR2 SYGVKD. Trimming stripped 0 bases from V and 4 bases from J, with 7 bases between. The CDR3 DNA is TGTGCCATCAGTGAGTCTACAGTTAATCAGCCCCAGCATTTT. It specifies CAISESTVNQPQHF.